The 13 T cell receptor beta chains in this list originate from one sample, sequenced in a study of CXCR3-negative and CXCR3-positive naive CD8 T cells. Study observations and caveats: TRB CDR3 hydrophobicity was greater in CXCR3-positive naive cells than in CXCR3-negative naive cells.

The authors prepared UMI-labeled TRB cDNA libraries by 5' RACE. TCRdb reprocessed the 5' RACE reads; each CDR3 protein has one entry and no DNA is given. This listing includes tens of thousands of distinct CDR3 sequences. Their recognized antigens are unknown. Sequencing was carried out using naive CXCR3+ CD8+ T cells from blood. Subset here: CD45RO-CCR7+CD27+CD95- naive CD8+ T cells expressing CXCR3 (TNR3+). These receptors were taken from a human donor in good health. Some clones in this sample may be carry-over from other donors' samples.

The chain couples TRBV18 to TRBJ1-2; the D gene TCRdb calls, TRBD1, cannot be checked with no DNA. The CDR3 has 16 amino acids. CDR1 is KGHSH, CDR2 LQKENI, per germline. This CDR3 is CASSPGPSSVNYGYTF.

The chain carries TRBV7-9 and TRBJ1-6; without DNA, the TCRdb call of TRBD1 cannot be checked. Germline V gives CDR1 SEHNR, CDR2 FQNEAQ (reference sequence). The CDR3 consists of 14 residues. The CDR3 sequence is CASSLGGQNSPLHF.

The chain recombines TRBV2 with TRBJ1-2. The germline gives CDR1 SNHLY, CDR2 FYNNEI. The CDR3 covers 12 residues. The CDR3 region is CASLEETYGYTF.

The CDR3 sequence: CSFGESFADTQYF. The genes are TRBV29-1 and TRBJ2-3; the TCRdb call, TRBD2, lacks DNA for checking. This CDR3 region has 13 residues. Germline V gene data show CDR1 as SQVTM and CDR2 as ANQGSEA.

This rearrangement joins TRBV5-6 to TRBJ2-4; the TCRdb D gene call, TRBD1, has no DNA to confirm it. CDR1 is SGHDT, CDR2 YYEEEE, per germline. This CDR3 comprises 14 residues. Here the CDR3 reads CASSPRQGKYIQYF.

The genes are TRBV11-2 and TRBJ2-1; without DNA, the TCRdb call of TRBD2 cannot be checked. This CDR3 contains 16 residues. Per germline, CDR1 SGHAT and CDR2 FQNNGV. CDR3 in amino acids: CASSPQTSGGYNEQFF.

The genes are TRBV12-3 or TRBV12-4 and TRBJ1-1; TCRdb's D call of TRBD1 is untestable without DNA. This CDR3 has 14 amino acids. CDR3 loop: CASSLALGGTEAFF.

The CDR3 loop is CASSVSPVETQYF. This chain joins TRBV2 and TRBJ2-5; TCRdb names TRBD1, which stays unverified in the absence of DNA. Looked up from germline, CDR1 is SNHLY and CDR2 is FYNNEI. The CDR3 totals 13 residues.

V and J are TRBV5-1 and TRBJ2-7. From germline, CDR1 is SGHRS and CDR2 YFSETQ. This CDR3 spans 14 amino acids. The CDR3 sequence is CASSFFQGSYEQYF.

V usage is TRBV21-1 and J usage is TRBJ2-7; as DNA is missing, the TRBD1 call by TCRdb cannot be tested. TRBV21-1 is a pseudogene locus. The CDR3 sequence is 13 residues long. The CDR3 loop is CASSAPHPHEQYF.

This rearrangement joins TRBV4-1 to TRBJ2-5. Germline V gene sequence: CDR1 MGHRA, CDR2 YSYEKL. CDR3 size: 13 residues. The CDR3: CASSQGVWEAQYF.

The chain uses TRBV28 and TRBJ2-7. From germline, CDR1 is MDHEN and CDR2 SYDVKM. The CDR3 totals 13 residues. Here the CDR3 reads CASNLIRDYEQYF. Full variable domain (rest looked up from reference TRBV28 and TRBJ2-7): DVKVTQSSRYLVKRTGEKVFLECVQDMDHENMFWYRQDPGLGLRLIYFSYDVKMKEKGDIPEGYSVSREKKERFSLILESASTNQTSMYLCASNLIRDYEQYFGPGTRLTVT.

The genes are TRBV13 and TRBJ2-1; TCRdb proposes TRBD2, but this gene call is untestable without DNA. The CDR3 has 15 amino acids. Per germline, CDR1 PRHDT and CDR2 FYEKMQ (reference sequence). The CDR3 sequence is CASSPTTGPDNEQFF.